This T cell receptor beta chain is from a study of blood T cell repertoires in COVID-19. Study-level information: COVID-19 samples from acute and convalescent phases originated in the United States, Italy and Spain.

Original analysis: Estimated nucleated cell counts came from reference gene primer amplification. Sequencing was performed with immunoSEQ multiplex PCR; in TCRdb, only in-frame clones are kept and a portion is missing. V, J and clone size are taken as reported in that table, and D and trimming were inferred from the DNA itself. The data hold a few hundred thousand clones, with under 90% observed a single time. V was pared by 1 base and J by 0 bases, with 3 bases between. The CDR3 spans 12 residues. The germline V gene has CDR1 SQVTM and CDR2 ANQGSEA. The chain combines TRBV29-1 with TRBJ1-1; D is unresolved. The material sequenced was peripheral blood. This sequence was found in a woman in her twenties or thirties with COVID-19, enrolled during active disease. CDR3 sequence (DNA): TGCAGCGTTGAAGTCTTGAACACTGAAGCTTTCTTT. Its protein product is CSVEVLNTEAFF.